The 19 T cell receptor beta chains below were found in one sample sequenced in a study of CD4 T cells in relation to SARS-CoV-2 and coronaviruses. Data came from immunoSEQ multiplex PCR; TCRdb stores just in-frame clones and leaves some out. Seen here are 16,000 or so clones, around four fifths observed once, and the top ten hold approximately 39%. Before the COVID-19 pandemic, during about 2011-2019, CD4+ T cells were taken from unexposed donors. Isolation of CD4+ T cells took place after less than 11 days in culture. These receptors' antigens are unknown. The sample was CD4+ T cells from PBMCs, cultured in vitro. The receptors stem from a human donor in good health.

This clone was picked up one time. The V and J genes are TRBV15 and TRBJ1-6, with no clear D. The CDR3 length is 13 residues. V was trimmed by 5 bases and J by 8 bases, leaving 10 bases between them. Germline CDR1 is LNHNV and CDR2 is YYDKDF (reference sequence). CDR3 sequence: CATSQSRDSPLHF. In DNA, the CDR3 is TGTGCCACCAGCCAGAGTCGAGATTCACCCCTCCACTTT. Full variable domain (outside the CDR3, taken from reference TRBV15 and TRBJ1-6): DAMVIQNPRYQVTQFGKPVTLSCSQTLNHNVMYWYQQKSSQAPKLLFHYYDKDFNNEADTPDNFQSRRPNTSFCFLDIRSPGLGDTAMYLCATSQSRDSPLHFGNGTRLTVT.

The genes are TRBV20-1 and TRBJ2-3, with 10 bases lining up with TRBD2. The CDR3 has 15 residues. V shed 3 bases, J shed 4 bases, and the junction held 7 bases outside the gene matches. Germline-derived CDR1 and CDR2 are DFQATT and SNEGSKA (reference sequence). The chain's CDR3 is CSASIPGLAPDTQYF. The CDR3 coding sequence is TGCAGTGCTAGTATCCCGGGACTAGCGCCAGATACGCAGTATTTT.

This clone was counted only a few times. The chain carries TRBV3-1 (or the pseudogene TRBV3-2) and TRBJ2-4, with TRBD2 as a possible D gene (6 bases). V was pared by 5 bases and J by 13 bases, with 15 bases between. The CDR3 is 12 residues long. The V gene's germline CDR1 is LGHDT and CDR2 YNNKEL (reference sequence). The CDR3 coding sequence is TGTGCCAGCAGCGGAATGGTGACTAGGCAGTACTTC. Amino acid sequence: CASSGMVTRQYF.

V gene TRBV29-1 combines with J gene TRBJ2-2; D gene unclear. The CDR3 loop spans 15 amino acids. CDR1 SQVTM and CDR2 ANQGSEA come from the germline V gene. Trimming cost V 0 bases and J 5 bases, with 13 bases left between them. The CDR3 protein is CSVEEPESATGELFF. DNA for the CDR3: TGCAGCGTTGAAGAGCCCGAAAGTGCGACCGGGGAGCTGTTTTTT.

Only a few counts were recorded for this clone. The chain uses TRBV18 and TRBJ2-2; D is perhaps TRBD2 (5 bases). Germline-derived CDR1 and CDR2 are KGHSH and LQKENI. Trimming cost V 3 bases and J 4 bases, with 9 bases left between them. The CDR3 contains 14 residues. The CDR3 loop is CASSPSSFTGELFF. The CDR3 nucleotides read TGTGCCAGCTCACCCTCTAGCTTCACCGGGGAGCTGTTTTTT.

V gene TRBV29-1 combines with J gene TRBJ1-2; D is perhaps TRBD1 (5 bases). The germline V gene has CDR1 SQVTM and CDR2 ANQGSEA. V lost 7 bases, J lost 5 bases, and 14 bases lay in between. The CDR3 runs 12 residues. This CDR3 is CSAGTGDYGYTF. CDR3 bases: TGCAGCGCTGGCACGGGGGATTATGGCTACACCTTC. The full variable domain, rest sourced from reference TRBV29-1 and TRBJ1-2, is SAVISQKPSRDICQRGTSLTIQCQVDSQVTMMFWYRQQPGQSLTLIATANQGSEATYESGFVIDKFPISRPNLTFSTLTVSNMSPEDSSIYLCSAGTGDYGYTFGSGTRLTVV.

The chain uses TRBV2 and TRBJ2-5; 8 bases are shared with TRBD2. With V trimmed by 7 bases and J by 2 bases, 6 bases remained unmatched. The germline V gene encodes CDR1 SNHLY and CDR2 FYNNEI. This CDR3 region has 14 residues. CDR3 nucleotide sequence: TGTGCCAGCATTCTGGCGGGAGGACAAGAGACCCAGTACTTC. Protein product: CASILAGGQETQYF.

This chain uses TRBV24-1 with TRBJ1-1; D gene unclear. The germline gives CDR1 KGHDR, CDR2 SFDVKD. V was shortened by 2 bases and J by 3 bases, with 6 bases between the two germline ends. The CDR3 sequence is 13 residues long. The CDR3 region is CATSDYRHTEAFF. The CDR3 DNA reads as TGTGCCACCAGTGATTATCGGCACACTGAAGCTTTCTTT.

There are a few counts of this clone. The rearrangement joins TRBV12-2 to TRBJ1-2; TRBD1, the table's D call, was not compared with the DNA. TRBV12-2 is listed as a pseudogene. The CDR3 extends over 14 amino acids. The CDR3 nucleotides are TGTGCAAGTCGCTTAGCGCAGGGGCTGTATGGCTACACCTTC. Residues: CASRLAQGLYGYTF.

This chain links TRBV7-3 with TRBJ1-1, with a possible D match to TRBD1 (5 bases). Germline CDR1 reads SGHTA; CDR2 reads FQGTGA. The CDR3 covers 17 residues. V dropped 5 bases and J dropped 0 bases, with 19 bases sitting between them. For the CDR3, the DNA is TGTGCCAGCAGCCACCTAGAACTTACAGGCTTGAACACTGAAGCTTTCTTT. It translates to CASSHLELTGLNTEAFF.

This chain links TRBV18 with TRBJ2-3; 7 bases are shared with TRBD1. The CDR3 consists of 13 residues. CDR1 and CDR2 (germline): KGHSH, LQKENI. J lost 7 bases, V lost 3 bases, and 4 bases had no gene match. This chain's CDR3 is CASSPDRVHTQYF. DNA of the CDR3: TGTGCCAGCTCACCCGACAGGGTACATACGCAGTATTTT.

The chain is built from TRBV11-2 and TRBJ1-2; 11 nucleotides align to TRBD1. V dropped 3 bases and J dropped 1; count of bases not matched to a gene: 7. The CDR3 is made up of 17 amino acids. Per germline, CDR1 SGHAT and CDR2 FQNNGV. The CDR3 is CASSFSGQGAVNYGYTF. Here the CDR3 DNA reads TGTGCCAGCAGCTTTTCAGGACAGGGGGCGGTTAACTATGGCTACACCTTC.

This clone was picked up one time. V is TRBV15 and J is TRBJ1-2; D perhaps matches TRBD1 (5 bases). Germline loops: CDR1 LNHNV, CDR2 YYDKDF (reference sequence). The CDR3 covers 15 residues. V shed 3 bases and J shed 1 base, with 12 bases lying between them. The CDR3 sequence is CATSSYTGLNYGYTF. The DNA for the CDR3 is TGTGCCACCAGCAGTTACACGGGACTTAACTATGGCTACACCTTC.

This sequence joins TRBV7-9 and TRBJ2-3, with D possibly matching TRBD2 (6 bases). Germline V gene data show CDR1 as SEHNR and CDR2 as FQNEAQ (reference sequence). V dropped 1 base and J dropped 0 bases, with 8 bases sitting between them. The CDR3 has 15 residues. CDR3 sequence: CASSLGDSSTDTQYF. The CDR3 bases are TGTGCCAGCAGCTTAGGGGACTCCAGCACAGATACGCAGTATTTT.

This clone was seen a single time. The chain links TRBV28 to TRBJ1-4; tentatively, D is TRBD1 (6 bases). Germline V gene lookup returns CDR1 MDHEN and CDR2 SYDVKM. Trimming removed 4 bases from V and 4 bases from J, with 16 bases in between. The CDR3 runs to 16 residues. The CDR3 DNA is TGTGCCAGCAGTTCACCTTTGGGGGGCAGTAATGAAAAACTGTTTTTT. As protein: CASSSPLGGSNEKLFF.

V and J are TRBV4-2 and TRBJ1-2, with D perhaps matching TRBD1 (6 bases). V was pared by 0 bases and J by 6 bases, with 17 bases between. Germline CDR1 and CDR2: LGHNA and YNFKEQ. The CDR3 sequence is 16 residues long. The CDR3 sequence is CASSQDLGGTGNGYTF. The CDR3 region has the DNA TGTGCCAGCAGCCAAGATCTAGGGGGGACGGGGAATGGCTACACCTTC.

This chain uses TRBV3-1 (or the pseudogene TRBV3-2) with TRBJ2-1; 8 bases are a match to TRBD2. Germline lookup yields CDR1 LGHDT and CDR2 YNNKEL (reference sequence). V was clipped by 4 bases and J by 5 bases; unmatched bases: 13. The CDR3 is 17 amino acids. CDR3 nucleotide sequence: TGTGCCAGCAGCCGATCATTCTCGGGAGGGATCAACAATGAGCAGTTCTTC. It is translated as CASSRSFSGGINNEQFF.

In its sample, this clone was seen a few times. The V call is TRBV24-1, the J call TRBJ1-2, with D hard to call. Germline V lookup: CDR1 KGHDR, CDR2 SFDVKD. Trimming shortened V by 2 bases and J by 0 bases, and 9 bases separated the two germline ends. CDR3 length: 15 amino acids. Here the CDR3 reads CATSDSGRTNYGYTF. Written as DNA, the CDR3 is TGTGCCACCAGTGATTCCGGGCGTACTAACTATGGCTACACCTTC.

The rearrangement joins TRBV25-1 to TRBJ1-2; tentative D call: TRBD1 (5 bases). CDR1 is MGHDK and CDR2 is SYGVNS in the germline V gene. The germline V and J ends were trimmed by 6 bases and 0 bases, with 11 bases remaining between them. The CDR3 is 14 residues long. CDR3 sequence: CASSGQTSNYGYTF. CDR3 nucleotide sequence: TGTGCCAGCAGCGGACAAACCTCTAACTATGGCTACACCTTC.